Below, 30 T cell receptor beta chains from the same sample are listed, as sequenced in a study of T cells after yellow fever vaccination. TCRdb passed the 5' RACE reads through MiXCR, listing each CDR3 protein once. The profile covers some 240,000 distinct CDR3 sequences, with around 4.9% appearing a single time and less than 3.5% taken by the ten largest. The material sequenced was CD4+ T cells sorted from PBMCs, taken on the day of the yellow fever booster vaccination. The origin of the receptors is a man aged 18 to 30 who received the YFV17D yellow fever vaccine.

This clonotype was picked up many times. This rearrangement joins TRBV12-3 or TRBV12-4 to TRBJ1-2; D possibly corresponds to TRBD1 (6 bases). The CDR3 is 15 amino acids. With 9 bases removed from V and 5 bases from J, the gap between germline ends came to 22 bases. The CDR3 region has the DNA TGTGCCAGTGCCCTTACTCGGGGGGCCGCGTATGGCTACACCTTC. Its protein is CASALTRGAAYGYTF.

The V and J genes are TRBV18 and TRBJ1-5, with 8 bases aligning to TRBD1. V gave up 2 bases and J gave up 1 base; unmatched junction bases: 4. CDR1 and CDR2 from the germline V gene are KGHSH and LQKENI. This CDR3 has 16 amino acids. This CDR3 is CASSPDRGWSNQPQHF. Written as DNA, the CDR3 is TGTGCCAGCTCACCAGACAGGGGTTGGAGCAATCAGCCCCAGCATTTT.

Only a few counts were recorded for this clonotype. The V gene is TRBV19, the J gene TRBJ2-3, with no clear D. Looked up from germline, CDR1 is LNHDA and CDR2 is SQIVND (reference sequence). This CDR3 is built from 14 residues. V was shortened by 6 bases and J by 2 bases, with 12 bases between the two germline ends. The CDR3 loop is CASRPSELTDTQYF. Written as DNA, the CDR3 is TGTGCCAGTAGACCCTCGGAGCTCACAGATACGCAGTATTTT.

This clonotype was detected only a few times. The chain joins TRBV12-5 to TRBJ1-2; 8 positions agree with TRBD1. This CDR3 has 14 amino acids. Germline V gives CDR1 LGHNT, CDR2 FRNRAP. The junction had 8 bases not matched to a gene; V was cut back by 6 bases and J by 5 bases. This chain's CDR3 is CASGSGTGFYGYTF. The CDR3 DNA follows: TGTGCTAGTGGGTCCGGGACAGGCTTTTATGGCTACACCTTC.

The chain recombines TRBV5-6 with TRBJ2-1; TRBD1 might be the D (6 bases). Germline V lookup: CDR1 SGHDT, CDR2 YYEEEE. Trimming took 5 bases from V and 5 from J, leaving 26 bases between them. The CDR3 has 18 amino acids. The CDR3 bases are TGTGCCAGCAGTTTAACCGACAGGTCCCCTAATCTCCACAATGAGCAGTTCTTC. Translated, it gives CASSLTDRSPNLHNEQFF.

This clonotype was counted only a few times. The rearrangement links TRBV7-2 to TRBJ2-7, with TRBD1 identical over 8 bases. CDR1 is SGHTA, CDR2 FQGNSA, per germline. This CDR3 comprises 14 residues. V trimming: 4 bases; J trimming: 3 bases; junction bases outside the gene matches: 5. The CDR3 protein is CASSSRDRLYEQYV. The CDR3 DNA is TGTGCCAGCAGCTCGCGGGACAGGCTCTACGAGCAGTACGTC.

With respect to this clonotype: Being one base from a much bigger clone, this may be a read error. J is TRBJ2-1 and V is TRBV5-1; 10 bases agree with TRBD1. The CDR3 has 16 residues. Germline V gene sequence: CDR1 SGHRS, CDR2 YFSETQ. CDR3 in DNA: TGCGCCAGCGGCTTGACCGGGACAGGGGCCTACAATGAGCAGTTCTTC. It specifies CASGLTGTGAYNEQFF.

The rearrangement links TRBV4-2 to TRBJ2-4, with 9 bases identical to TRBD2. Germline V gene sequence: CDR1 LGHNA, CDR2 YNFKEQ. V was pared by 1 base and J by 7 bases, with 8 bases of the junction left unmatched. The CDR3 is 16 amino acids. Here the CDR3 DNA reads TGTGCCAGCAGCCAAGCTAGCGGGGACGTGGGGAACATTCAGTACTTC. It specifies CASSQASGDVGNIQYF.

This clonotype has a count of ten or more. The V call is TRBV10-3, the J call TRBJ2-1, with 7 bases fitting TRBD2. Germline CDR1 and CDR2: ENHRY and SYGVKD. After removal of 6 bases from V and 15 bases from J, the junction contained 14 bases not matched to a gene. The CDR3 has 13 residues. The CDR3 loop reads CAIRNADVSGGFF. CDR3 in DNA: TGTGCCATCAGAAACGCCGACGTCTCGGGAGGGTTCTTC.

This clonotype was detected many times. This CDR3 is CRGGESYNEQFF. The DNA for the CDR3 is TGCAGGGGGGGAGAGAGCTACAATGAGCAGTTCTTC. V and J are TRBV29-1 and TRBJ2-1, with D possibly TRBD2 on 6 matching bases. This CDR3 contains 12 residues. Per germline, CDR1 SQVTM and CDR2 ANQGSEA.

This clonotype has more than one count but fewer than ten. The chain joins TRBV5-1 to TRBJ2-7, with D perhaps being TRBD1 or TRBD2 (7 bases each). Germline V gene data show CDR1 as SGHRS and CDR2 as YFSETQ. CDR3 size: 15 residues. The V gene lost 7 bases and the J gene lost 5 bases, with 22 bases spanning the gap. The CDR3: CASQGGPAGPDEQYF. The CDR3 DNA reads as TGCGCCAGCCAGGGGGGCCCAGCGGGGCCCGACGAGCAGTACTTC.

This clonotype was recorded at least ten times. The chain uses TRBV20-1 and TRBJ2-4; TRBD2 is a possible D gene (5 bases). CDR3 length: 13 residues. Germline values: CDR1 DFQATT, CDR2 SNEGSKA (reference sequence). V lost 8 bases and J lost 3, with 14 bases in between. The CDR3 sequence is CSPFVSGKNIQYF. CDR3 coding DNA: TGCAGTCCCTTTGTGAGCGGCAAAAACATTCAGTACTTC.

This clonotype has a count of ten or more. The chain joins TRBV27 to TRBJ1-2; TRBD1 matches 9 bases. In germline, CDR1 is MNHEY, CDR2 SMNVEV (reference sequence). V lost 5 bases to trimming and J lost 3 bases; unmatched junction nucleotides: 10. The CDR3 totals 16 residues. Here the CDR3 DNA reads TGTGCCAGCAGTCCCCCGTTTGGGGACAGGGACTATGGCTACACCTTC. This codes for CASSPPFGDRDYGYTF.

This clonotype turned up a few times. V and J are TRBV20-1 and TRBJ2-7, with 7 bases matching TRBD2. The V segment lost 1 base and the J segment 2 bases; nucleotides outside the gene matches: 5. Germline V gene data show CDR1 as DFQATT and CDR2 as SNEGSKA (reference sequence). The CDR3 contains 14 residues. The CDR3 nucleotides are TGCAGTGCTAGAGCCCCGGGACTAACCTACGAGCAGTACTTC. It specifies CSARAPGLTYEQYF.

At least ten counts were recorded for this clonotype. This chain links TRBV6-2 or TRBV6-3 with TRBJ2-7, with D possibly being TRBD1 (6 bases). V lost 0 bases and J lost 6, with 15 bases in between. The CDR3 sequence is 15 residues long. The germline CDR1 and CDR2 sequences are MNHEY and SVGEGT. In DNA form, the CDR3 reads TGTGCCAGCAGTTACTCGATAACAGGGAGAGGCGAGCAGTACTTC. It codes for CASSYSITGRGEQYF.

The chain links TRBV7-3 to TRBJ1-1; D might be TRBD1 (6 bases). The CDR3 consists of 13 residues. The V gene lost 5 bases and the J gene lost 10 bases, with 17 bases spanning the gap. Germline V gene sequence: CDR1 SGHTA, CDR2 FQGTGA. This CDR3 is CASSPGGADIAFF. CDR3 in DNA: TGTGCCAGCAGCCCCGGGGGGGCTGATATAGCTTTCTTT.

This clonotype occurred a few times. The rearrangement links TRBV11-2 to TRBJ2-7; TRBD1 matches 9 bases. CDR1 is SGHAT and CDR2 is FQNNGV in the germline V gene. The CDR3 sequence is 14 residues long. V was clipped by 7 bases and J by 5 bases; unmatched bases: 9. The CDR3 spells CASTPDRGFHEQYV. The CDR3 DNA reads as TGTGCCAGCACCCCGGACAGGGGCTTCCACGAGCAGTACGTC.

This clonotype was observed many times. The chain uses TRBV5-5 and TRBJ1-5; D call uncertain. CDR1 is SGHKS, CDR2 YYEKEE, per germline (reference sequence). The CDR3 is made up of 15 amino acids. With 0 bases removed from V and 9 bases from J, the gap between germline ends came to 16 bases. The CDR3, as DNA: TGTGCCAGCAGCTTGGCCGTGACGGAGGTGTGGCCCCAGCATTTT. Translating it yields CASSLAVTEVWPQHF.

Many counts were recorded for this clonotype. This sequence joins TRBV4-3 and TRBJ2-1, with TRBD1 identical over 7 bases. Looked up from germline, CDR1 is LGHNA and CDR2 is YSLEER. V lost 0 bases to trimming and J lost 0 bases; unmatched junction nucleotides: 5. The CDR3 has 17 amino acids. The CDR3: CASSQEKGASSYNEQFF. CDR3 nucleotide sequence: TGCGCCAGCAGCCAAGAAAAGGGGGCAAGCTCCTACAATGAGCAGTTCTTC.

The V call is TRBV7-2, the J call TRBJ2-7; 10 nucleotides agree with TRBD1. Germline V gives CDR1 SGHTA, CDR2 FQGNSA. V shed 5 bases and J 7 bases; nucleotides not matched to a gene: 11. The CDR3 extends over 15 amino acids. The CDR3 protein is CASSPRTGGTGEQYF. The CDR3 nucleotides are TGTGCCAGCAGCCCCAGGACAGGGGGGACGGGAGAGCAGTACTTC.

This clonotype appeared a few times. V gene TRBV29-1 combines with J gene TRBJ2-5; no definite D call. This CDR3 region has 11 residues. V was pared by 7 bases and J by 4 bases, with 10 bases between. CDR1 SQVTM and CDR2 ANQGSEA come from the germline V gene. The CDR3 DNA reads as TGCAGCGGGCCGGTCGGAGAGACCCAGTACTTC. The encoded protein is CSGPVGETQYF.

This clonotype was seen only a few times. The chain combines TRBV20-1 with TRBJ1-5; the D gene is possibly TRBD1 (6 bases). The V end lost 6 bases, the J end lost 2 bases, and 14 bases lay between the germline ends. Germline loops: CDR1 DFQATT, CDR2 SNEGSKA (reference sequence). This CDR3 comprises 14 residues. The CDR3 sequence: CSAYLQGGNQPQHF. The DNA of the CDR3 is TGCAGTGCCTATTTACAGGGTGGCAATCAGCCCCAGCATTTT.

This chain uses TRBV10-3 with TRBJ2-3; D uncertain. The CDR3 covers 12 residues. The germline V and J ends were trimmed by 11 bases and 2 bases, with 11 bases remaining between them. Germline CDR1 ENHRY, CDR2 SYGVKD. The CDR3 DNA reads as TGTGCCTCAACGGACGTCACAGATACGCAGTATTTT. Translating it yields CASTDVTDTQYF.

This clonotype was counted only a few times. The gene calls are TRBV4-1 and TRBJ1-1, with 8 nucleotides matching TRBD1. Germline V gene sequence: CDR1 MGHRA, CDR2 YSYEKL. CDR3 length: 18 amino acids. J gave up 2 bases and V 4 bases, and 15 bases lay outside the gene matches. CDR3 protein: CASSLRAGTGIGNTEAFF. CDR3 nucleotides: TGCGCCAGCAGCCTCAGAGCCGGGACAGGAATAGGAAACACTGAAGCTTTCTTT.

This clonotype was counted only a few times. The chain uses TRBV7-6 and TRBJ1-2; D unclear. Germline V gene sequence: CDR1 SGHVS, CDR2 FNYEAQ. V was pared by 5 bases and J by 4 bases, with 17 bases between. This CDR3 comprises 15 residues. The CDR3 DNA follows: TGTGCCAGCAGCCTCACGCCAGGAGGTGCCTATGGCTACACCTTC. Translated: CASSLTPGGAYGYTF.

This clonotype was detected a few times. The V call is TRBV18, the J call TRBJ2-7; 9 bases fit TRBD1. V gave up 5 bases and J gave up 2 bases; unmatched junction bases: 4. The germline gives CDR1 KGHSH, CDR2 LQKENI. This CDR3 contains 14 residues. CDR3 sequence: CASSTRDRAYEQYF. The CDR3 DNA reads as TGTGCCAGCTCAACCCGGGACAGGGCCTACGAGCAGTACTTC.

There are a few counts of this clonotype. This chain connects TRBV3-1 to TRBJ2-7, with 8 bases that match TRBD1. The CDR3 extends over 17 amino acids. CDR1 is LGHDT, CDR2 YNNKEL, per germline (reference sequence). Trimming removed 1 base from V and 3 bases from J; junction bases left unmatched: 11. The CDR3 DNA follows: TGTGCCAGCAGCCAAGGTGGGTGGGGGACAGGAGGCTACGAGCAGTACTTC. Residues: CASSQGGWGTGGYEQYF.

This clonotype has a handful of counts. The CDR3 DNA follows: TGTGCCAGTACAGGGGACTATGGCTACACCTTC. Translation: CASTGDYGYTF. The J gene is TRBJ1-2, the V gene TRBV19, with D possibly TRBD1 on 6 matching bases. Germline assignment: CDR1 LNHDA and CDR2 SQIVND (reference sequence). The length of the CDR3 is 11 residues. Trimming took 7 bases from V and 3 from J, leaving 6 bases between them.

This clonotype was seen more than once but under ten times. CDR3 sequence: CTPGRGVDTQYF. DNA of the CDR3: TGCACCCCGGGCCGGGGAGTGGATACGCAGTATTTT. This chain links TRBV20-1 with TRBJ2-3; the D gene is possibly TRBD2 (5 bases). The germline V gene has CDR1 DFQATT and CDR2 SNEGSKA (reference sequence). This CDR3 has 12 residues.

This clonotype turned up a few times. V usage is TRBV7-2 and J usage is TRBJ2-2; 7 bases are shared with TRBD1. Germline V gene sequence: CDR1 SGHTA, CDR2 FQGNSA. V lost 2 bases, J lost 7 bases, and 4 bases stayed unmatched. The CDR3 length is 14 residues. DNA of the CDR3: TGTGCCAGCAGCTTAACTCCAGGGGGCGGGGAGCTGTTTTTT. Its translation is CASSLTPGGGELFF.